The 10 T cell receptor beta chains listed next were all sequenced from one sample in a study of post-analysis software for immune sequencing data. Sequencing libraries made from TCR beta cDNA carried unique molecular identifiers. TCRdb passed the PCR reads through MiXCR, listing each CDR3 protein once. Among 750,000 to 950,000 distinct CDR3 sequences listed, about 53% were seen once. The study, taken as a whole, reports: With TRBV5-6, TRBV5-1 and TRBV20-1 included, 4 to 6 TRBV segments were more frequent in patients than in controls.

No antigen has been identified for these receptors. Sequencing was performed on blood. The receptors originated from a girl aged 10 to 17 with multiple sclerosis.

The rearrangement uses TRBV15 and TRBJ2-5; the D gene is possibly TRBD1 (6 bases). V was clipped by 1 base and J by 0 bases, with 15 bases between them. Germline V gene sequence: CDR1 LNHNV, CDR2 YYDKDF (reference sequence). The CDR3 loop spans 17 amino acids. The CDR3 region has the DNA TGTGCCACCAGCAGAGGGTTGTACAGGGAGTACCAAGAGACCCAGTACTTC. It is translated as CATSRGLYREYQETQYF.

The V gene is TRBV9, the J gene TRBJ2-4; no firm D call. Trimming removed 0 bases at V and 6 bases at J, with 10 bases between. This CDR3 has 14 amino acids. CDR1 and CDR2 from the germline V gene are SGDLS and YYNGEE. The CDR3 nucleotides read TGTGCCAGCAGCGTAGATTTACTTCCAAACATTCAGTACTTC. Its translation: CASSVDLLPNIQYF.

The V call is TRBV29-1, the J call TRBJ2-3; 13 nucleotides agree with TRBD2. CDR1 SQVTM and CDR2 ANQGSEA come from the germline V gene. The trim removed 7 bases at V and 2 bases at J, leaving 6 bases unmatched. The CDR3 has 15 residues. The CDR3 DNA is TGCAGCGCCGGACTAGCGGGGGAGTACACAGATACGCAGTATTTT. It specifies CSAGLAGEYTDTQYF.

The rearrangement uses TRBV25-1 and TRBJ2-1, with D possibly TRBD1 on 5 matching bases. The V gene's germline CDR1 is MGHDK and CDR2 SYGVNS. V lost 4 bases and J lost 10, with 20 bases in between. This CDR3 comprises 15 residues. The chain's CDR3 is CASSVSRVDSYEQFF. The CDR3 DNA reads TGTGCCAGCAGTGTTAGCAGGGTTGACTCCTACGAGCAGTTCTTC. The full variable domain, rest sourced from reference TRBV25-1 and TRBJ2-1, is EADIYQTPRYLVIGTGKKITLECSQTMGHDKMYWYQQDPGMELHLIHYSYGVNSTEKGDLSSESTVSRIRTEHFPLTLESARPSHTSQYLCASSVSRVDSYEQFFGPGTRLTVL.

This clonotype showed up just once. V and J are TRBV30 and TRBJ2-7; the D gene is possibly TRBD2 (6 bases). The CDR3 extends over 15 amino acids. The germline V gene encodes CDR1 GTSNPN and CDR2 SVGIG (reference sequence). V lost 0 bases and J lost 0, with 12 bases in between. The CDR3, as DNA: TGTGCCTGGAGTGTCGGGGGACTTCACTCCTACGAGCAGTACTTC. The encoded protein is CAWSVGGLHSYEQYF.

This clonotype came up a few times. This chain joins TRBV29-1 and TRBJ2-1; D may be TRBD2 (6 bases). Trimming cost V 4 bases and J 2 bases, with 12 bases left between them. This CDR3 is 14 amino acids long. CDR1 and CDR2 from the germline V gene are SQVTM and ANQGSEA. The DNA for the CDR3 is TGCAGCGTTGCACGGGAGTACCCCTACAATGAGCAGTTCTTC. It codes for CSVAREYPYNEQFF.

This chain connects TRBV7-2 to TRBJ2-7, with a weak D call TRBD1 (6 bases). Germline V gene data show CDR1 as SGHTA and CDR2 as FQGNSA. The CDR3 spans 15 residues. Trimming stripped 1 base from V and 6 bases from J, with 16 bases between. The CDR3 sequence: CASSLVPRGEGEQYF. The DNA of the CDR3 is TGTGCCAGCAGCTTAGTGCCCAGGGGCGAAGGCGAGCAGTACTTC.

This rearrangement joins TRBV5-1 to TRBJ2-2; 10 nucleotides match TRBD2. The CDR3 covers 16 residues. Looked up from germline, CDR1 is SGHRS and CDR2 is YFSETQ. The V segment lost 4 bases and the J segment 4 bases; nucleotides outside the gene matches: 7. This CDR3 is CASSASSGRGTGELFF. CDR3 nucleotide sequence: TGCGCCAGCAGCGCCTCTAGCGGGAGAGGCACCGGGGAGCTGTTTTTT.

This sequence joins TRBV9 and TRBJ1-2, with a tentative D call TRBD1 (5 bases). The CDR3 extends over 15 amino acids. Germline CDR1 and CDR2: SGDLS and YYNGEE. V was pared by 3 bases and J by 3 bases, with 15 bases between. CDR3: CASSDRLGQDYGYTF. In DNA form, the CDR3 reads TGTGCCAGCAGCGACAGGCTAGGTCAGGACTATGGCTACACCTTC.

The rearrangement uses TRBV20-1 and TRBJ1-1, with D tentatively TRBD1 (6 bases). The germline V gene has CDR1 DFQATT and CDR2 SNEGSKA (reference sequence). The germline V and J ends were trimmed by 5 bases and 3 bases, with 13 bases remaining between them. This CDR3 contains 13 residues. The CDR3: CSAVRGGDTEAFF. CDR3 bases: TGCAGTGCTGTCAGGGGAGGGGACACTGAAGCTTTCTTT.